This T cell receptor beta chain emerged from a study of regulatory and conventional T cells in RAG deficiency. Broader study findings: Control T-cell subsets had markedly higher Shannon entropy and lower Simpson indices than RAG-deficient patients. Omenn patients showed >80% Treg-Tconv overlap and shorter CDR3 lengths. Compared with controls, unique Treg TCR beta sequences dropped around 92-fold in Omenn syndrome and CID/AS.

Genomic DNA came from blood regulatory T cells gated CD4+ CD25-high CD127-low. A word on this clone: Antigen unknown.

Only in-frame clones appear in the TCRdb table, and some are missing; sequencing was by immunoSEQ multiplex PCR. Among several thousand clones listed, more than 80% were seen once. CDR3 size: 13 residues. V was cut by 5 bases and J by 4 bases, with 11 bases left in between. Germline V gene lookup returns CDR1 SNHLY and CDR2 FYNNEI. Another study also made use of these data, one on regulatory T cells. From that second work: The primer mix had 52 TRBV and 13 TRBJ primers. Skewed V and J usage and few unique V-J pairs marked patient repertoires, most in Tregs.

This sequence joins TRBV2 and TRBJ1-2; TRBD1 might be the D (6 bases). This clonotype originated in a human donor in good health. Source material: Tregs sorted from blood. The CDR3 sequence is CASSLGGRYGYTF. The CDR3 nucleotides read TGTGCCAGCAGTCTTGGGGGGCGCTATGGCTACACCTTC.